This T cell receptor (beta chain) derives from a study of blood T cell repertoires in COVID-19. Study summary: PBMCs, B-cell-depleted T cells, or T cells were the source of the cDNA or gDNA that made up the material.

This CDR3 contains 14 residues. Trimming cost V 5 bases and J 0 bases, with 8 bases left between them. Germline V gene lookup returns CDR1 SEHNR and CDR2 FQNEAQ (reference sequence). Participant-reported clinical history was the basis for cohort assignment. Two consecutive negative NP/OP PCR tests, clearance, or resolved symptoms defined Cohort 3 recovery. Study processing details: The authors estimated nucleated cell counts from reference gene primer amplification. The data were produced by immunoSEQ multiplex PCR, yet TCRdb's version contains in-frame clones alone and is incomplete. The V and J calls and clone size come from that table; D and trimming were worked out from the DNA. The sample holds 390,000 or so clones, approximately 87% seen once.

The sample taken for sequencing was PBMCs or T cells enriched from blood (not recorded which). The chain employs TRBV7-9 and TRBJ1-3; D call uncertain. This TCR derives from a woman aged 45 to 65 who had recovered from COVID-19. The CDR3 reads CASSRGISGNTIYF. The CDR3 DNA reads as TGTGCCAGCAGCCGGGGAATCTCTGGAAACACCATATATTTT.